This entry is about one T cell receptor beta chain. Its target is unknown. This CDR3 has 13 amino acids. V lost 5 bases, J lost 3 bases, and 8 bases lay in between. CDR1 SGHAT and CDR2 FQNNGV come from the germline V gene. Profiling relied on immunoSEQ multiplex PCR, and the TCRdb table lists in-frame clones only, not all of them. The profile shows around 1.1 million clones, approximately 80% of them singletons. This sample was taken from a study of shared clonotypes between healthy human individuals. Study-level points and caveats: Some clonotypes were shared by all four sorted-subset donors, while others were not shared. The non-shared ones had lower generation probabilities than the shared ones.

V is TRBV11-2 and J is TRBJ1-3; D not certain. The TCR comes from a man between 18 and 29 years old in good health. Some clones in this sample may be carry-over from other donors' samples. Sequences were obtained from memory CD4+ T cells from PBMCs. Subset noted: CD45RA-negative fraction. The DNA of the CDR3 is TGTGCCAGCAGCACAAATAATGGAAACACCATATATTTT. Translating gives CASSTNNGNTIYF.